This T cell receptor (beta chain) was sequenced for a study of PD-1 blockade in classical Hodgkin lymphoma. Study findings and constraints: With respect to the repertoire differences, their causes, possibly disease activity or prior therapy, remain undefined. Baseline diversity resembling that of newly diagnosed patients was seen in complete responders. CD8+ TCR diversity did not rise significantly by C4D1, unlike CD4+. Those starting nivolumab under 1 year post-ASCT were excluded.

The assay was immunoSEQ multiplex PCR, and TCRdb's table has in-frame clones only and misses some. The sample lists about 46,000 clones; 73% were seen once. With no exception, relapse followed autologous stem cell transplantation in all patients, and brentuximab vedotin exposure varied. A note on this clone: Its antigen is currently unknown.

Germline values: CDR1 SNHLY, CDR2 FYNNEI. The length of the CDR3 is 14 residues. Germline trimming cut 2 bases from V and 5 bases from J; bases unmatched to any gene: 4. This receptor was taken from a human donor with classical Hodgkin lymphoma. The chain carries TRBV2 and TRBJ2-5; 8 nucleotides match TRBD2. The specimen was peripheral blood mononuclear cells (PBMCs), collected at baseline. CDR3 DNA sequence: TGTGCCAGCAGTGAATCCCCGGGAGGGGAGACCCAGTACTTC. Translated: CASSESPGGETQYF.